This T cell receptor beta chain was sequenced for a study of cytomegalovirus exposure and HLA in healthy donors. General observations from the study: TCR beta V segments were, for the most part, productive about 87% or about 30% of the time in an earlier analysis.

On this clone: Antigen: not known.

Despite likely unrecorded immune exposures, the donors were nominally healthy at the time of sampling. The V gene lost 5 bases and the J gene lost 0 bases, with 17 bases spanning the gap. CDR3 length equals 16 residues. CDR1 SGHNT and CDR2 YYREEE come from the germline V gene (reference sequence). Amplification used 60 Vbeta primers and 13 Jbeta primers. As processed by the authors: Per a later analysis, the number of unique TCR beta chains was approximately 80 million, of which about 11 million were shared. Sequencing was performed with immunoSEQ multiplex PCR; in TCRdb, only in-frame clones are kept and a portion is missing. V and J calls plus clone size are reproduced from that table; the DNA served to infer D and trimming. The sample records about 160,000 clones, approximately 76% being singletons.

The clonotype originates from a female donor in good health and CMV-seronegative. The chain couples TRBV5-4 to TRBJ1-1; D possibly corresponds to TRBD1 (6 bases). Sequencing was done on a sample of PBMCs. The DNA of the CDR3 is TGTGCCAGCAGGCGGGAGACAGGAAAGATGAACACTGAAGCTTTCTTT. The encoded protein is CASRRETGKMNTEAFF. The full variable domain, in which reference TRBV5-4 and TRBJ1-1 provide the parts outside the CDR3, is ETGVTQSPTHLIKTRGQQVTLRCSSQSGHNTVSWYQQALGQGPQFIFQYYREEENGRGNFPPRFSGLQFPNYSSELNVNALELDDSALYLCASRRETGKMNTEAFFGQGTRLTVV.